The next 21 T cell receptor beta chains were all read from a single sample in a study of shared clonotypes between healthy human individuals. The naive CD8 fraction comprised CD45RO-negative cells positively selected for CCR7 and excluded terminally differentiated effector memory CD45RA+ cells. TCRdb's table, derived via immunoSEQ multiplex PCR, lists solely in-frame clones and lacks some. The sample has over 2 million clones; about 95% are singletons. Sample: naive CD8+ T cells sorted from blood. The receptors derive from a man aged 18 to 29 in good health.

The chain recombines TRBV30 with TRBJ1-5; D remains unclear. This CDR3 is built from 13 residues. Per germline, CDR1 GTSNPN and CDR2 SVGIG (reference sequence). V lost 7 bases and J 2 bases, leaving 12 bases between the germline ends. The CDR3 nucleotides are TGTGCCTCCTCGAGGGAAGGCAATCAGCCCCAGCATTTT. Translation gives CASSREGNQPQHF.

The gene calls are TRBV6-6 and TRBJ2-7; D gene uncertain. CDR3 length: 12 amino acids. Trimming stripped 4 bases from V and 3 bases from J, with 7 bases between. Germline CDR1 and CDR2: MNHNY and SVGAGI (reference sequence). The CDR3 region is CASSSMIYEQYF. The CDR3 bases are TGTGCCAGCAGTTCCATGATCTACGAGCAGTACTTC.

The chain employs TRBV19 and TRBJ1-2; a weak D match, TRBD1 (6 bases). Looked up from germline, CDR1 is LNHDA and CDR2 is SQIVND (reference sequence). The CDR3 covers 11 residues. The V gene lost 10 bases and the J gene lost 11 bases, with 17 bases spanning the gap. The CDR3 protein is CATSTRQDYTF. The DNA for the CDR3 is TGTGCCACCTCGACTCGACAGGATTACACCTTC.

Note on this clone: Other DNA sequences within the sample encode an identical CDR3. The chain uses TRBV27 and TRBJ2-1; the D is unclear. Trimming removed 2 bases from V and 7 bases from J, with 6 bases in between. Germline loops: CDR1 MNHEY, CDR2 SMNVEV (reference sequence). The CDR3 sequence is 12 residues long. The CDR3 DNA sequence: TGTGCCAGCAGTTTAGCAGGAAATGAGCAGTTCTTC. Translated: CASSLAGNEQFF.

This rearrangement joins TRBV7-9 to TRBJ2-3, with a tentative D call TRBD1 (5 bases). The CDR3 is made up of 12 amino acids. With 5 bases removed from V and 9 bases from J, the gap between germline ends came to 12 bases. Germline loops: CDR1 SEHNR, CDR2 FQNEAQ (reference sequence). CDR3 amino acids: CASSAPQGTQYF. In nucleotides, the CDR3 is TGTGCCAGCAGCGCTCCCCAGGGAACGCAGTATTTT.

To note about this clone: Within the sample, other DNA sequences also encode this same CDR3. V is TRBV7-9 and J is TRBJ2-7, with D unresolved. The CDR3 has 13 residues. Germline V CDR1 and CDR2: SEHNR, FQNEAQ (reference sequence). V gave up 8 bases and J gave up 2 bases, with 13 bases separating them. DNA of the CDR3: TGTGCCAGCTCCCCCCCGGGCGCCTACGAGCAGTACTTC. Amino acids: CASSPPGAYEQYF.

The chain couples TRBV7-9 to TRBJ2-5, with 8 bases aligning to TRBD1. Germline loops: CDR1 SEHNR, CDR2 FQNEAQ (reference sequence). The CDR3 loop spans 18 amino acids. The V segment lost 5 bases and the J segment 1 base; nucleotides outside the gene matches: 15. CDR3 in amino acids: CASSPAFLDRVPQETQYF. CDR3 sequence (DNA): TGTGCCAGCAGCCCCGCGTTTTTGGACAGGGTGCCCCAAGAGACCCAGTACTTC.

The rearrangement uses TRBV9 and TRBJ1-6, with TRBD1 matching 7 bases. V lost 4 bases and J lost 6; bases outside the gene matches: 7. This CDR3 contains 15 residues. In germline, CDR1 is SGDLS, CDR2 YYNGEE. CDR3 loop: CASSSPGQINSPLHF. In DNA form, the CDR3 reads TGTGCCAGCAGCTCCCCGGGACAGATTAATTCACCCCTCCACTTT.

The gene calls are TRBV7-8 and TRBJ2-3, with 9 bases lining up with TRBD2. With 4 bases clipped from V and 4 bases from J, the junction kept 3 bases outside the gene matches. CDR3 length: 14 amino acids. Germline CDR1 and CDR2: SGHVS and FQNEAQ. Here the CDR3 DNA reads TGTGCCAGCAGCTCGGGACTAGCCGCAGATACGCAGTATTTT. This codes for CASSSGLAADTQYF. The full variable domain, rest sourced from reference TRBV7-8 and TRBJ2-3, is GAGVSQSPRYKVAKRGQDVALRCDPISGHVSLFWYQQALGQGPEFLTYFQNEAQLDKSGLPSDRFFAERPEGSVSTLKIQRTQQEDSAVYLCASSSGLAADTQYFGPGTRLTVL.

A note on this clone: This may be a read error, as it is one base from a much larger clone. The CDR3 sequence: CAISTNTEAFF. CDR3 nucleotide sequence: TGTGCCATCAGTACGAACACTGAAGCTTTCTTT. The chain couples TRBV10-3 to TRBJ1-1; the D is unclear. CDR3 length: 11 amino acids. Germline CDR1 reads ENHRY; CDR2 reads SYGVKD. V lost 5 bases and J 1 base, leaving 2 bases between the germline ends.

This clone was seen once. The rearrangement joins TRBV10-2 to TRBJ2-5; unclear D gene. Trimming left V 6 bases short and J 2 bases short, with 7 bases between. The length of the CDR3 is 12 residues. Germline V lookup: CDR1 WSHSY, CDR2 SAAADI. This CDR3 reads CASSEHQETQYF. CDR3 nucleotides: TGCGCCAGCAGCGAGCATCAAGAGACCCAGTACTTC.

The CDR3 bases are TGTGCCAGCAGTTCCCAACCGGGGGGGAATTGGTACTTC. Translating it yields CASSSQPGGNWYF. J is TRBJ2-5 and V is TRBV27; TRBD2 matches 8 bases. The V gene's germline CDR1 is MNHEY and CDR2 SMNVEV (reference sequence). J gave up 13 bases and V 4 bases, and 11 bases lay outside the gene matches. There are 13 residues in the CDR3.

This chain links TRBV27 with TRBJ2-5, with TRBD1 matching over 9 bases. There are 13 residues in the CDR3. V was pared by 7 bases and J by 5 bases, with 5 bases of the junction left unmatched. Germline loops: CDR1 MNHEY, CDR2 SMNVEV (reference sequence). The CDR3 sequence is CASKQGAGETQYF. CDR3 coding DNA: TGTGCCAGCAAACAGGGGGCAGGGGAGACCCAGTACTTC.

Remarks on this clone: The sample has other DNA sequences that encode this CDR3 too. This chain connects TRBV27 to TRBJ2-7; tentative D call: TRBD2 (5 bases). The V end lost 5 bases, the J end lost 0 bases, and 11 bases lay between the germline ends. The CDR3 loop spans 14 amino acids. Per germline, CDR1 MNHEY and CDR2 SMNVEV (reference sequence). DNA of the CDR3: TGTGCCAGCAGTCTGGGAGTGAGCTCCTACGAGCAGTACTTC. Translation: CASSLGVSSYEQYF.

J is TRBJ2-3 and V is TRBV30; TRBD1 agrees at 7 bases. The length of the CDR3 is 15 residues. The V gene end was trimmed by 4 bases and the J gene end by 2 bases; junction bases not matched to a gene: 9. Germline V gene sequence: CDR1 GTSNPN, CDR2 SVGIG (reference sequence). Here the CDR3 reads CAWTVRDSLTDTQYF. As DNA, the CDR3 is TGTGCCTGGACCGTACGGGACAGCCTCACAGATACGCAGTATTTT.

This chain uses TRBV7-3 with TRBJ2-1; TRBD1 aligns across 7 bases. The CDR3 is made up of 13 amino acids. Unmatched junction bases numbered 4, after V lost 5 bases and J lost 6 bases. Germline V gene sequence: CDR1 SGHTA, CDR2 FQGTGA. Here the CDR3 reads CASSRTGTNEQFF. CDR3 DNA sequence: TGTGCCAGCAGCCGGACAGGTACCAATGAGCAGTTCTTC.

V and J are TRBV4-1 and TRBJ2-7; D may be TRBD2 (5 bases). This CDR3 has 14 residues. The V and J ends lost 3 bases and 1 base respectively, with 10 bases between them. CDR1 MGHRA and CDR2 YSYEKL come from the germline V gene. DNA of the CDR3: TGCGCCAGCAGCCAGACGGGATCTTCCTACGAGCAGTACTTC. The encoded protein is CASSQTGSSYEQYF.

The chain couples TRBV7-9 to TRBJ2-3; D uncertain. Trimming took off 7 bases at V and 2 bases at J, with 10 bases between the two ends. This CDR3 contains 13 residues. The germline V gene has CDR1 SEHNR and CDR2 FQNEAQ (reference sequence). CDR3 sequence: CASTSLSTDTQYF. DNA for the CDR3: TGTGCCAGCACCTCCCTATCCACAGATACGCAGTATTTT. Using reference TRBV7-9 and TRBJ2-3 for the parts outside the CDR3, the full variable domain is DTGVSQNPRHKITKRGQNVTFRCDPISEHNRLYWYRQTLGQGPEFLTYFQNEAQLEKSRLLSDRFSAERPKGSFSTLEIQRTEQGDSAMYLCASTSLSTDTQYFGPGTRLTVL.

The chain uses TRBV2 and TRBJ2-2; 13 bases align to TRBD2. Germline V gene data show CDR1 as SNHLY and CDR2 as FYNNEI. CDR3 length equals 15 residues. After removal of 7 bases from V and 3 bases from J, the junction contained 2 bases not matched to a gene. CDR3 in DNA: TGTGCCAGCAATGGACTAGCGGGGGACACCGGGGAGCTGTTTTTT. Translated: CASNGLAGDTGELFF.

The chain employs TRBV15 and TRBJ2-1; D might be TRBD1 (6 bases). The CDR3 runs 15 residues. V lost 0 bases and J lost 6, with 12 bases in between. Germline CDR1 is LNHNV and CDR2 is YYDKDF (reference sequence). CDR3 sequence (DNA): TGTGCCACCAGCAGAGATTTTCCAGGGGCCAATGAGCAGTTCTTC. Translating it yields CATSRDFPGANEQFF.

This chain joins TRBV28 and TRBJ2-6; D is ambiguous. Germline assignment: CDR1 MDHEN and CDR2 SYDVKM. The CDR3 contains 17 residues. Trimming stripped 6 bases from V and 0 bases from J, with 15 bases between. The CDR3 nucleotides read TGTGCCAGCAGCCATAGGCACCCTTACTCTGGGGCCAACGTCCTGACTTTC. Encoded protein: CASSHRHPYSGANVLTF. The full variable domain, rest sourced from reference TRBV28 and TRBJ2-6, is DVKVTQSSRYLVKRTGEKVFLECVQDMDHENMFWYRQDPGLGLRLIYFSYDVKMKEKGDIPEGYSVSREKKERFSLILESASTNQTSMYLCASSHRHPYSGANVLTFGAGSRLTVL.